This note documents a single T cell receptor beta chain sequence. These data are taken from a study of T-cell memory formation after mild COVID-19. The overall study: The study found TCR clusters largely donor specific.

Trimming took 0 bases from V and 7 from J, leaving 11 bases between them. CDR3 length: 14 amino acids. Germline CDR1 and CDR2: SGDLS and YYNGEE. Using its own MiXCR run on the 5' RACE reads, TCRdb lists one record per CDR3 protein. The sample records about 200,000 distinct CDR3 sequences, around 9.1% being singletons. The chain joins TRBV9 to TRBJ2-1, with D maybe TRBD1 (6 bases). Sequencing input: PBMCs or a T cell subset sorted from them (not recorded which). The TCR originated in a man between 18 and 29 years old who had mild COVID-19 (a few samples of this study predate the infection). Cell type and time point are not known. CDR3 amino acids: CASSVDGTSNEQFF. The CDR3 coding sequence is TGTGCCAGCAGCGTAGACGGGACATCAAATGAGCAGTTCTTC.